This T cell receptor beta chain was sequenced for a study of CXCR3-negative and CXCR3-positive naive CD8 T cells. Through 5' RACE with UMI labels, the TRB cDNA libraries were prepared. TCRdb re-called the 5' RACE reads, yielding one record per CDR3 amino acid sequence without DNA. This sample's table has some 50,000 distinct CDR3 sequences. The study's findings and limits: Whereas memory cells differed, naive CXCR3-negative and CXCR3-positive cells shared similar TRBV-TRBJ usage. TRB CDR3s were more hydrophobic in CXCR3-positive than in CXCR3-negative naive cells.

In regard to this clonotype: Its antigen is undetermined.

Sequencing used naive CXCR3+ CD8+ T cells from blood. The subset: CD45RO-CCR7+CD27+CD95- naive CD8+ T cells expressing CXCR3 (TNR3+). The receptor comes from a human donor in good health. Some clones in this sample may be carry-over from other donors' samples.

CDR3 loop: CASSRAATSSYEQYF. The chain carries TRBV4-3 and TRBJ2-7. Germline V gene lookup returns CDR1 LGHNA and CDR2 YSLEER. This CDR3 has 15 amino acids.